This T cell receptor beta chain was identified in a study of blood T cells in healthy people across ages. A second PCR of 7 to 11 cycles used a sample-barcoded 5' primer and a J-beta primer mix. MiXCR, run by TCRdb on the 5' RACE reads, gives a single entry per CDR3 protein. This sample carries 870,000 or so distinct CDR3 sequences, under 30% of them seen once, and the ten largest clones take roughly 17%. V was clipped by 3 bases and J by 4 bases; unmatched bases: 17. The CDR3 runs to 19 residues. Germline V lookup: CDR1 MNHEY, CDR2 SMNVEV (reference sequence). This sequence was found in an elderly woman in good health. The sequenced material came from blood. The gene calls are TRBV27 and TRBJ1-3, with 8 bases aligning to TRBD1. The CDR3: CASSFLGQGAGSRGNTIYF. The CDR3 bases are TGTGCCAGCAGTTTCCTCGGACAGGGAGCTGGGTCGCGAGGAAACACCATATATTTT.